A selection of T cell receptor beta chains follows, all from one sample in a study of immune reconstitution after stem cell transplant in scleroderma. TCRdb re-analysed the RT-PCR reads in MiXCR, keeping a single row per CDR3 protein. The sample shows about 1,600 distinct CDR3 sequences, around 7% of them seen only once. Specimen collection occurred before or after autologous hematopoietic stem cell transplantation (not recorded which). The receptors were sampled from a male donor with systemic sclerosis. CDR3s include the opening cysteine and the closing phenylalanine or tryptophan. A D gene is named only where the DNA matches it firmly. Clone size is stated in some rows and not others, as once, few, many or a class when expanded.

J gene: TRBJ2-7; V gene: TRBV30; D gene: -; CDR3 length: 16; clone size: large; CDR3 DNA: TGTGCCTGGAGTCCACCCCCGTTCGGGACATCTTACGAGCAGTACTTC; CDR3 protein: CAWSPPPFGTSYEQYF
J gene: TRBJ2-2; V gene: TRBV7-3; D gene: -; CDR3 length: 19; clone size: medium-sized; CDR3 DNA: TGTGCCAGCAGCTCTTACGGTGGGGCGGGGGCCTTGAACACCGGGGAGCTGTTTTTT; CDR3 protein: CASSSYGGAGALNTGELFF
J gene: TRBJ2-7; V gene: TRBV2; D gene: TRBD2; CDR3 length: 14; clone size: many; CDR3 DNA: TGTGCCGCCCTACTAGCGGGGGGCTTCAACGAGCAGTACTTC; CDR3 protein: CAALLAGGFNEQYF
J gene: TRBJ1-5; V gene: TRBV15; D gene: -; CDR3 length: 17; clone size: medium-sized; CDR3 DNA: TGTGCCACCAGCAGAGATTTGAAGGGGCGAAGCAATCAGCCCCAGCATTTT; CDR3 protein: CATSRDLKGRSNQPQHF
J gene: TRBJ2-3; V gene: TRBV11-3; D gene: -; CDR3 length: 14; clone size: few; CDR3 DNA: TGTGCCAGCAGCTTAGAAGGACCTCCAGATACGCAGTATTTT; CDR3 protein: CASSLEGPPDTQYF
J gene: TRBJ2-2; V gene: TRBV3-1; D gene: -; CDR3 length: 15; clone size: medium-sized; CDR3 DNA: TGTGCCAGCCTGGGGGCGACCACGAACACCGGGGAGCTGTTTTTT; CDR3 protein: CASLGATTNTGELFF
J gene: TRBJ2-1; V gene: TRBV19; D gene: -; CDR3 length: 16; clone size: medium-sized; CDR3 DNA: TGTGCCAGTAGCCCCTACGCTGGGGGAACCTACAATGAGCAGTTCTTC; CDR3 protein: CASSPYAGGTYNEQFF
J gene: TRBJ1-2; V gene: TRBV5-1; D gene: TRBD1; CDR3 length: 14; clone size: medium-sized; CDR3 DNA: TGCGCCAGCAGCCTGACAGGGGGTGTCGATGGCTACACCTTC; CDR3 protein: CASSLTGGVDGYTF
J gene: TRBJ2-2; V gene: TRBV14; D gene: -; CDR3 length: 15; clone size: medium-sized; CDR3 DNA: TGTGCCAGCTCGGCCCCCCGGGCCGGCACCGGGGAGCTGTTTTTT; CDR3 protein: CASSAPRAGTGELFF
J gene: TRBJ2-1; V gene: TRBV11-2; D gene: TRBD2; CDR3 length: 17; clone size: medium-sized; CDR3 DNA: TGTGCCAGCAGCTTACTTGCACGACGCGGGGGGGCGAATGAGCAGTTCTTC; CDR3 protein: CASSLLARRGGANEQFF
J gene: TRBJ2-1; V gene: TRBV6-6; D gene: -; CDR3 length: 15; clone size: medium-sized; CDR3 DNA: TGTGCCAGCAGTTTGTCGTGGGACCCGGGAAATGAGCAGTTCTTC; CDR3 protein: CASSLSWDPGNEQFF
J gene: TRBJ2-1; V gene: TRBV27; D gene: TRBD2; CDR3 length: 14; clone size: medium-sized; CDR3 DNA: TGTGCCAGCAGTTTGGGAGGGAGGTACAATGAGCAGTTCTTC; CDR3 protein: CASSLGGRYNEQFF
J gene: TRBJ1-2; V gene: TRBV2; D gene: -; CDR3 length: 11; clone size: medium-sized; CDR3 DNA: TGTGCCAACCGGGACACAAGAGGCTACACCTTC; CDR3 protein: CANRDTRGYTF
J gene: TRBJ2-7; V gene: TRBV5-1; D gene: -; CDR3 length: 12; clone size: medium-sized; CDR3 DNA: TGCGCCAGCAGCTTGGCCCTGGACGAGCAGTACTTC; CDR3 protein: CASSLALDEQYF
J gene: TRBJ2-2; V gene: TRBV2; D gene: -; CDR3 length: 12; clone size: large; CDR3 DNA: TGTGCCACCAAGACGGGGACCGGGGAGCTGTTTTTT; CDR3 protein: CATKTGTGELFF
J gene: TRBJ1-3; V gene: TRBV20-1; D gene: -; CDR3 length: 15; clone size: medium-sized; CDR3 DNA: TGCAGTGCTAGAGTGGCAGGGTCTATTGGAGACACCATATATTTT; CDR3 protein: CSARVAGSIGDTIYF
J gene: TRBJ2-1; V gene: TRBV11-2; D gene: -; CDR3 length: 11; clone size: medium-sized; CDR3 DNA: TGTGCCAGCAGCTTAGTCAGGGAGGAGTTCTTC; CDR3 protein: CASSLVREEFF
J gene: TRBJ2-6; V gene: TRBV2; D gene: -; CDR3 length: 15; clone size: medium-sized; CDR3 DNA: TGTGCCAGGACCGTTAGCTCCTCTGGGGCCAACGTCCTGACTTTC; CDR3 protein: CARTVSSSGANVLTF
J gene: TRBJ2-7; V gene: TRBV5-1; D gene: -; CDR3 length: 13; clone size: medium-sized; CDR3 DNA: TGCGCCAGCAGCTCGGGGGCCTCCTACGAGCAGTACTTC; CDR3 protein: CASSSGASYEQYF
J gene: TRBJ1-2; V gene: TRBV19; D gene: TRBD1; CDR3 length: 15; clone size: -; CDR3 DNA: TGTGCCAGTAGTATAGTAGGACAGGGTAAGAATGGCTACACCTTC; CDR3 protein: CASSIVGQGKNGYTF
J gene: TRBJ2-7; V gene: TRBV27; D gene: -; CDR3 length: 13; clone size: large; CDR3 DNA: TGTGCCAGCAGTATGCTGAGCTCCTACGAGCAGTACTTC; CDR3 protein: CASSMLSSYEQYF
J gene: TRBJ2-3; V gene: TRBV20-1; D gene: TRBD1; CDR3 length: 16; clone size: medium-sized; CDR3 DNA: TGCAGTGCTGACACTGGGACAGGGGGCATAACAGATACGCAGTATTTT; CDR3 protein: CSADTGTGGITDTQYF
J gene: TRBJ2-7; V gene: TRBV5-1; D gene: -; CDR3 length: 13; clone size: medium-sized; CDR3 DNA: TGCGCCAGCAGCCCAAGGTCCAATTACGAGCAGTACTTC; CDR3 protein: CASSPRSNYEQYF
J gene: TRBJ1-6; V gene: TRBV12-3/TRBV12-4; D gene: -; CDR3 length: 13; clone size: medium-sized; CDR3 DNA: TGTGCCAGCAGTTTAGCGACAAGGTCACCCCTCCACTTT; CDR3 protein: CASSLATRSPLHF
J gene: TRBJ1-3; V gene: TRBV5-1; D gene: -; CDR3 length: 16; clone size: medium-sized; CDR3 DNA: TGCGCCAGCAGCTTGGGAAGGCAAGACTCTGGAAACACCATATATTTT; CDR3 protein: CASSLGRQDSGNTIYF
J gene: TRBJ1-1; V gene: TRBV20-1; D gene: -; CDR3 length: 14; clone size: -; CDR3 DNA: TGCAGTGCTAAAAATGGGGGGTGGGACACTGAAGCTTTCTTT; CDR3 protein: CSAKNGGWDTEAFF
J gene: TRBJ2-3; V gene: TRBV6-5; D gene: -; CDR3 length: 15; clone size: large; CDR3 DNA: TGTGCCACCACGGCTAGCCACACGAGCACAGATACGCAGTATTTT; CDR3 protein: CATTASHTSTDTQYF
J gene: TRBJ2-3; V gene: TRBV20-1; D gene: -; CDR3 length: 13; clone size: medium-sized; CDR3 DNA: TGCAGTGCTAGAGACGGACAGCTCCCGGTAGAGTATTTT; CDR3 protein: CSARDGQLPVEYF
J gene: TRBJ1-4; V gene: TRBV7-9; D gene: TRBD1; CDR3 length: 15; clone size: large; CDR3 DNA: TGTGCCAGCAGCTTAAAAGGGACAGGGAATGAAAAACTGTTTTTT; CDR3 protein: CASSLKGTGNEKLFF
J gene: TRBJ2-5; V gene: TRBV3-1; D gene: TRBD2; CDR3 length: 15; clone size: medium-sized; CDR3 DNA: TGTGCCAGCAGCCCTAGCGGGGGGCGGCAAGAGACCCAGTACTTC; CDR3 protein: CASSPSGGRQETQYF
J gene: TRBJ2-1; V gene: TRBV20-1; D gene: -; CDR3 length: 15; clone size: many; CDR3 DNA: TGCAGTGCTGGAGCTCCCGACGGAAGGTTGAATGAGCAGTTCTTC; CDR3 protein: CSAGAPDGRLNEQFF
J gene: TRBJ2-2; V gene: TRBV5-1; D gene: -; CDR3 length: 17; clone size: few; CDR3 DNA: TGCGCCAGCAGCTTGTTTTTCCGGGACCCCGACACCGGGGAGCTGTTTTTT; CDR3 protein: CASSLFFRDPDTGELFF
J gene: TRBJ1-5; V gene: TRBV6-2/TRBV6-3; D gene: -; CDR3 length: 15; clone size: -; CDR3 DNA: TGTGCCAGCAGGAAAGACAGGAGGGTGGATCAGCCCCAACATTTT; CDR3 protein: CASRKDRRVDQPQHF
J gene: TRBJ2-7; V gene: TRBV5-6; D gene: -; CDR3 length: 12; clone size: medium-sized; CDR3 DNA: TGTGCCAGCAGCTTGGTGGTCGGCGAGCAGTACTTC; CDR3 protein: CASSLVVGEQYF
J gene: TRBJ2-3; V gene: TRBV20-1; D gene: TRBD1; CDR3 length: 13; clone size: many; CDR3 DNA: TGCAGTGCCCGACAGGGGGAGGAAGATACGCAGTATTTT; CDR3 protein: CSARQGEEDTQYF
J gene: TRBJ1-2; V gene: TRBV12-3/TRBV12-4; D gene: -; CDR3 length: 11; clone size: medium-sized; CDR3 DNA: TGTGCCAGCAGTTCAGGGGCGAGCTACACCTTC; CDR3 protein: CASSSGASYTF
J gene: TRBJ1-1; V gene: TRBV6-1; D gene: -; CDR3 length: 18; clone size: medium-sized; CDR3 DNA: TGTGCCAGCAGTGAAGGCTACCCTCTAGGACAGAGGAACACTGAAGCTTTCTTT; CDR3 protein: CASSEGYPLGQRNTEAFF
J gene: TRBJ2-5; V gene: TRBV10-2; D gene: -; CDR3 length: 17; clone size: medium-sized; CDR3 DNA: TGCGCCAGCAGTGAGTCTGGGTATCGGGGGGCTGAAGAGACCCAGTACTTC; CDR3 protein: CASSESGYRGAEETQYF
J gene: TRBJ2-7; V gene: TRBV19; D gene: TRBD1; CDR3 length: 13; clone size: many; CDR3 DNA: TGTGCCAGTAAAGGGGACAGTTCCTACGAGCAGTACTTC; CDR3 protein: CASKGDSSYEQYF
J gene: TRBJ1-1; V gene: TRBV2; D gene: -; CDR3 length: 14; clone size: medium-sized; CDR3 DNA: TGTGCCAGCCCCTCTAGGCAGCTAAACACTGAAGCTTTCTTT; CDR3 protein: CASPSRQLNTEAFF
J gene: TRBJ1-2; V gene: TRBV12-3/TRBV12-4; D gene: TRBD1; CDR3 length: 14; clone size: medium-sized; CDR3 DNA: TGTGCCAGCAGAGTCCAGGGGGGGTCGTATGGCTACACCTTC; CDR3 protein: CASRVQGGSYGYTF
J gene: TRBJ2-1; V gene: TRBV11-3; D gene: TRBD2; CDR3 length: 15; clone size: many; CDR3 DNA: TGTGCCAGCAGCTTAGGTCCCGGGGGGTGGAATGAGCAGTTCTTC; CDR3 protein: CASSLGPGGWNEQFF
J gene: TRBJ2-3; V gene: TRBV28; D gene: TRBD2; CDR3 length: 15; clone size: medium-sized; CDR3 DNA: TGTGCCAGCAGTGCCTTGGGGGGGGACACAGATACGCAGTATTTT; CDR3 protein: CASSALGGDTDTQYF
J gene: TRBJ2-1; V gene: TRBV2; D gene: -; CDR3 length: 12; clone size: -; CDR3 DNA: TGTGCCAGCAGTGTGAGGGATAATGAGCAGTTCTTC; CDR3 protein: CASSVRDNEQFF
J gene: TRBJ2-7; V gene: TRBV7-2; D gene: TRBD1; CDR3 length: 14; clone size: large; CDR3 DNA: TGTGCCAGCAGCCTGGGACAGGGGTCGCACGAGCAGTACTTC; CDR3 protein: CASSLGQGSHEQYF
J gene: TRBJ2-2; V gene: TRBV27; D gene: -; CDR3 length: 13; clone size: medium-sized; CDR3 DNA: TGTGCCAGCAGTCCGCAGGGTCGTGAGGAGCTGTTTTTT; CDR3 protein: CASSPQGREELFF
J gene: TRBJ2-7; V gene: TRBV5-1; D gene: TRBD1; CDR3 length: 14; clone size: medium-sized; CDR3 DNA: TGCGCCAGCAGCCCGACAGGGGGCTTCTACGAGCAGTACTTC; CDR3 protein: CASSPTGGFYEQYF
J gene: TRBJ2-1; V gene: TRBV5-6; D gene: -; CDR3 length: 19; clone size: many; CDR3 DNA: TGTGCCAGCAGCCGGAGTTGGACAGCGGGCCGCGATATATACAATGAGCAGTTCTTC; CDR3 protein: CASSRSWTAGRDIYNEQFF
J gene: TRBJ2-3; V gene: TRBV7-2; D gene: -; CDR3 length: 12; clone size: many; CDR3 DNA: TGTGTCAGCAGCTTCCCCCTCAAGCCGCAGTATTTT; CDR3 protein: CVSSFPLKPQYF
J gene: TRBJ2-7; V gene: TRBV2; D gene: TRBD1; CDR3 length: 13; clone size: medium-sized; CDR3 DNA: TGTGCCACCCTAGACAGGACAGGACACGAGCAGTACTTC; CDR3 protein: CATLDRTGHEQYF
J gene: TRBJ2-2; V gene: TRBV6-1; D gene: TRBD1; CDR3 length: 16; clone size: medium-sized; CDR3 DNA: TGTGCCAGCAGTGTTGACAGGGGGTGGAACACCGGGGAGCTGTTTTTT; CDR3 protein: CASSVDRGWNTGELFF
J gene: TRBJ1-4; V gene: TRBV6-5; D gene: -; CDR3 length: 14; clone size: medium-sized; CDR3 DNA: TGTGCCAGCAGTTACTCGGTGGGAAATGAAAAACTGTTTTTT; CDR3 protein: CASSYSVGNEKLFF
J gene: TRBJ1-6; V gene: TRBV4-2; D gene: -; CDR3 length: 13; clone size: medium-sized; CDR3 DNA: TGTGCCAGCAAGGGCCCATCGGATTCACCCCTCCACTTT; CDR3 protein: CASKGPSDSPLHF
J gene: TRBJ2-7; V gene: TRBV4-2; D gene: -; CDR3 length: 15; clone size: -; CDR3 DNA: TGTGCCAGCAGCCAAGAGGCGCAGACGGTGCGAGAGCAGTACTTC; CDR3 protein: CASSQEAQTVREQYF